The next 29 T cell receptor beta chains were all read from a single sample in a study of blood T cell repertoires in COVID-19. The data were produced by immunoSEQ multiplex PCR, yet TCRdb's version contains in-frame clones alone and is incomplete. The sample holds 310,000 or so clones; roughly 87% are singletons and the top ten take approximately 5%. The source material was PBMCs or T cells enriched from blood (not recorded which). Source of these receptors: a woman in her twenties or thirties who had recovered from COVID-19.

The chain employs TRBV5-4 and TRBJ1-6; 8 nucleotides agree with TRBD1. The CDR3 consists of 16 residues. Germline V gives CDR1 SGHNT, CDR2 YYREEE (reference sequence). J lost 7 bases, V lost 5 bases, and 11 bases had no gene match. The CDR3 loop reads CASSPSDRGKNSPLHF. The CDR3 DNA is TGTGCCAGCAGTCCGTCTGACAGGGGCAAAAATTCACCCCTCCACTTT.

The chain links TRBV19 to TRBJ2-7; 11 nucleotides line up with TRBD1. The CDR3 totals 15 residues. The V segment lost 6 bases and the J segment 3 bases; nucleotides outside the gene matches: 7. The germline CDR1 and CDR2 sequences are LNHDA and SQIVND (reference sequence). This chain's CDR3 is CASSPPDRGLYEQYF. DNA for the CDR3: TGTGCCAGTAGCCCCCCGGACAGGGGGCTCTACGAGCAGTACTTC.

This clone was recorded a few times. The chain links TRBV19 to TRBJ1-5; D ambiguous. Per the germline V gene, CDR1 is LNHDA and CDR2 is SQIVND (reference sequence). Trimming took 4 bases from V and 1 from J, leaving 5 bases between them. The CDR3 contains 13 residues. In DNA, the CDR3 is TGTGCCAGTAGTAATAAAAGCAATCAGCCCCAGCATTTT. Encoded protein: CASSNKSNQPQHF.

This chain links TRBV7-2 with TRBJ2-1, with 15 bases lining up with TRBD2. After removal of 6 bases from V and 8 bases from J, the junction contained 5 bases not matched to a gene. CDR1 and CDR2 from the germline V gene are SGHTA and FQGNSA. CDR3 size: 15 residues. The CDR3 bases are TGTGCCAGCAGGCGGACTAGCGGGGGGGCGGATGAGCAGTTCTTC. The encoded protein is CASRRTSGGADEQFF.

The chain is built from TRBV7-2 and TRBJ2-3; no firm D call. V was pared by 1 base and J by 6 bases, with 8 bases between. The CDR3 runs 13 residues. CDR1 and CDR2 from the germline V gene are SGHTA and FQGNSA. CDR3 coding DNA: TGTGCCAGCAGCTTAGTCCCGAGGGATACGCAGTATTTT. Its protein is CASSLVPRDTQYF.

This rearrangement joins TRBV6-5 to TRBJ1-3; D is perhaps TRBD1 (6 bases). V gave up 6 bases and J gave up 8 bases, with 17 bases separating them. Looked up from germline, CDR1 is MNHEY and CDR2 is SVGAGI. The CDR3 is made up of 14 amino acids. CDR3 nucleotides: TGTGCCAGCAGCTCCGGACAGATCGTTCACACCATATATTTT. It specifies CASSSGQIVHTIYF.

V and J are TRBV9 and TRBJ1-2; possibly TRBD1 for D (5 bases). CDR3 length equals 15 residues. The germline V gene encodes CDR1 SGDLS and CDR2 YYNGEE. The germline V and J ends were trimmed by 0 bases and 5 bases, with 14 bases remaining between them. The DNA for the CDR3 is TGTGCCAGCAGCGTAGCTGAAAGGGGCCGGTATGGCTACACCTTC. Amino acid sequence: CASSVAERGRYGYTF.

The chain links TRBV27 to TRBJ2-3; perhaps TRBD2 as D (5 bases). CDR3 length: 13 residues. Germline V gives CDR1 MNHEY, CDR2 SMNVEV (reference sequence). Trimming shortened V by 5 bases and J by 8 bases, and 14 bases separated the two germline ends. DNA for the CDR3: TGTGCCAGCAGTGTTACAGCCCGGGGTACGCAGTATTTT. This gives the protein CASSVTARGTQYF.

CDR3 loop: CASSQEGEGRGTEAFF. DNA of the CDR3: TGCGCCAGCAGCCAAGAGGGGGAGGGCCGAGGGACTGAAGCTTTCTTT. V and J are TRBV4-3 and TRBJ1-1; TRBD1 is a possible D gene (5 bases). CDR3 size: 16 residues. V was clipped by 0 bases and J by 5 bases, with 16 bases between them. The germline gives CDR1 LGHNA, CDR2 YSLEER.

The chain combines TRBV10-2 with TRBJ1-4, with D tentatively TRBD1 (5 bases). The germline gives CDR1 WSHSY, CDR2 SAAADI. Trimming left V 3 bases short and J 8 bases short, with 10 bases between. There are 13 residues in the CDR3. The chain's CDR3 is CASSDRAGEKLFF. Written as DNA, the CDR3 is TGCGCCAGCAGTGACAGGGCAGGCGAAAAACTGTTTTTT.

The chain employs TRBV7-2 and TRBJ1-2; TRBD1 agrees at 9 bases. The germline V gene has CDR1 SGHTA and CDR2 FQGNSA. Trimming removed 5 bases from V and 0 bases from J; junction bases left unmatched: 4. The CDR3 runs to 15 residues. This CDR3 reads CASSQRQGANYGYTF. The CDR3 DNA sequence: TGTGCCAGCAGCCAAAGACAGGGGGCTAACTATGGCTACACCTTC.

The chain has TRBV7-8 and TRBJ2-4, with 9 bases fitting TRBD1. V shed 5 bases and J 9 bases; nucleotides not matched to a gene: 8. The germline V gene has CDR1 SGHVS and CDR2 FQNEAQ. CDR3 length: 14 residues. The DNA of the CDR3 is TGTGCCAGCAGCGGGGGACAGGGTGGGGTCATTCAGTACTTC. Protein: CASSGGQGGVIQYF. The whole variable domain, remainder taken from reference TRBV7-8 and TRBJ2-4, is GAGVSQSPRYKVAKRGQDVALRCDPISGHVSLFWYQQALGQGPEFLTYFQNEAQLDKSGLPSDRFFAERPEGSVSTLKIQRTQQEDSAVYLCASSGGQGGVIQYFGAGTRLSVL.

This chain joins TRBV7-8 and TRBJ2-7, with D tentatively TRBD2 (5 bases). V lost 1 base to trimming and J lost 3 bases, with 16 bases between them. Germline V CDR1 and CDR2: SGHVS, FQNEAQ. CDR3 size: 16 residues. The CDR3, as DNA: TGTGCCAGCAGCTTAGAGTCCGGGATTCAGCACTACGAGCAGTACTTC. This sequence encodes CASSLESGIQHYEQYF. The variable domain in full, completed from reference TRBV7-8 and TRBJ2-7, reads GAGVSQSPRYKVAKRGQDVALRCDPISGHVSLFWYQQALGQGPEFLTYFQNEAQLDKSGLPSDRFFAERPEGSVSTLKIQRTQQEDSAVYLCASSLESGIQHYEQYFGPGTRLTVT.

V and J are TRBV7-9 and TRBJ2-1; D possibly corresponds to TRBD2 (6 bases). From germline, CDR1 is SEHNR and CDR2 FQNEAQ (reference sequence). The CDR3 spans 14 residues. V was cut by 5 bases and J by 5 bases, with 13 bases left in between. The DNA for the CDR3 is TGTGCCAGCAGCGCGGGACTCGCCGACAATGAGCAGTTCTTC. This gives the protein CASSAGLADNEQFF.

The gene calls are TRBV6-5 and TRBJ1-1; the match to TRBD1 covers 7 bases. Germline loops: CDR1 MNHEY, CDR2 SVGAGI. The CDR3 extends over 13 amino acids. V was pared by 7 bases and J by 6 bases, with 8 bases of the junction left unmatched. The CDR3 bases are TGTGCCAGCAACCCCCTGGGACAGTCTGAAGCTTTCTTT. Translated: CASNPLGQSEAFF.

Here the CDR3 DNA reads TGCGCCAGCAGCCTGGACGGGAGTATCACAGATACGCAGTATTTT. Amino acid sequence: CASSLDGSITDTQYF. This rearrangement joins TRBV5-1 to TRBJ2-3; TRBD2 might be the D (6 bases). Trimming took 4 bases from V and 2 from J, leaving 14 bases between them. The germline V gene encodes CDR1 SGHRS and CDR2 YFSETQ. This CDR3 is built from 15 residues. The full variable domain, with the rest looked up from reference TRBV5-1 and TRBJ2-3, is KAGVTQTPRYLIKTRGQQVTLSCSPISGHRSVSWYQQTPGQGLQFLFEYFSETQRNKGNFPGRFSGRQFSNSRSEMNVSTLELGDSALYLCASSLDGSITDTQYFGPGTRLTVL.

This chain uses TRBV12-5 with TRBJ1-1; the D gene is possibly TRBD1 (6 bases). Germline lookup yields CDR1 LGHNT and CDR2 FRNRAP. The V end was cut by 0 bases, the J end by 1 base, with 12 bases between. This CDR3 has 16 amino acids. CDR3 bases: TGTGCTAGTGGTTTGGTAATCGGACAGTCGAACACTGAAGCTTTCTTT. Its translation: CASGLVIGQSNTEAFF.

This clone was counted once. The CDR3 region has the DNA TGTGCCACCAGTGTTCTAGCGGGGGGCCGGGAGACCCAGTACTTC. Its protein is CATSVLAGGRETQYF. The rearrangement uses TRBV24-1 and TRBJ2-5; 11 nucleotides align to TRBD2. V lost 5 bases and J lost 5; bases outside the gene matches: 6. From germline, CDR1 is KGHDR and CDR2 SFDVKD. The CDR3 covers 15 residues.

The chain employs TRBV5-1 and TRBJ2-5; tentative D call: TRBD2 (5 bases). The CDR3 loop spans 13 amino acids. Trimming pared 6 bases from V and 2 bases from J, leaving 11 bases between. Germline V gene data show CDR1 as SGHRS and CDR2 as YFSETQ. The CDR3 sequence: CASTKGVQETQYF. DNA for the CDR3: TGCGCCAGCACGAAGGGAGTTCAAGAGACCCAGTACTTC.

This clone was counted only a few times. The chain has TRBV29-1 and TRBJ1-5, with TRBD1 matching 7 bases. V lost 5 bases to trimming and J lost 4 bases; unmatched junction nucleotides: 8. The CDR3 loop spans 14 amino acids. CDR1 and CDR2 (germline): SQVTM, ANQGSEA. The CDR3 nucleotides read TGCAGCGTTCAATCCGGGACAGCTAATCAGCCCCAGCATTTT. This translates into CSVQSGTANQPQHF.

This sequence joins TRBV7-2 and TRBJ2-2, with D perhaps matching TRBD1 (6 bases). Germline CDR1 reads SGHTA; CDR2 reads FQGNSA. V lost 5 bases to trimming and J lost 4 bases, with 11 bases between them. The CDR3 has 14 residues. CDR3 DNA: TGTGCCAGCAGCCAGGGGCTAGTCACCGGGGAGCTGTTTTTT. Protein sequence: CASSQGLVTGELFF.

This chain links TRBV6-5 with TRBJ1-2, with TRBD1 as a possible D gene (6 bases). Trimming left V 8 bases short and J 2 bases short, with 12 bases between. Germline V gene data show CDR1 as MNHEY and CDR2 as SVGAGI. This CDR3 is built from 13 residues. In nucleotides, the CDR3 is TGTGCCAGCTCACTGGGGGCCAACTATGGCTACACCTTC. Translation: CASSLGANYGYTF.

This chain links TRBV27 with TRBJ2-7; 8 bases fit TRBD1. CDR1 is MNHEY, CDR2 SMNVEV, per germline (reference sequence). Losses at the gene ends were 6 bases for V and 6 bases for J; bases not matched to a gene: 4. CDR3 length equals 12 residues. CDR3 sequence reads: CASRPTGGEQYF. The CDR3 DNA sequence: TGTGCCAGCAGACCAACAGGGGGCGAGCAGTACTTC.

This clone was seen a few times. The V and J genes are TRBV12-3 or TRBV12-4 and TRBJ1-2; the match to TRBD1 covers 8 bases. Trimming took 5 bases from V and 4 from J; bases not matched to a gene: 3. This CDR3 is built from 13 residues. CDR3 protein: CASSRDRTYGYTF. CDR3 DNA sequence: TGTGCCAGCAGTCGGGACAGGACCTATGGCTACACCTTC.

This chain connects TRBV19 to TRBJ1-4; 8 bases align to TRBD1. V shed 9 bases, J shed 0 bases, and the junction held 12 bases outside the gene matches. The V gene's germline CDR1 is LNHDA and CDR2 SQIVND (reference sequence). The CDR3 extends over 17 amino acids. The CDR3 is CASKDRGGLSTNEKLFF. The CDR3, as DNA: TGTGCCAGCAAAGACAGGGGTGGGCTTTCAACTAATGAAAAACTGTTTTTT.

The rearrangement links TRBV2 to TRBJ2-5, with 13 nucleotides matching TRBD2. CDR3 length: 14 residues. CDR1 is SNHLY and CDR2 is FYNNEI in the germline V gene. Trimming took 10 bases from V and 4 from J; bases not matched to a gene: 6. CDR3 DNA: TGTGCCACCGTTGGACTAGCGGGGGTAGAGACCCAGTACTTC. Its translation is CATVGLAGVETQYF.

The chain carries TRBV6-5 and TRBJ1-2; tentative D call: TRBD1 (5 bases). V was pared by 2 bases and J by 5 bases, with 15 bases between. The CDR3 extends over 15 amino acids. Germline lookup yields CDR1 MNHEY and CDR2 SVGAGI. DNA for the CDR3: TGTGCCAGCAGTTACCGGGGGAGACAGTTGTATGGCTACACCTTC. It is translated as CASSYRGRQLYGYTF.

The chain couples TRBV7-6 to TRBJ2-6; TRBD2 aligns across 7 bases. The CDR3 is made up of 19 amino acids. V gave up 6 bases and J gave up 1 base; unmatched junction bases: 15. Per germline, CDR1 SGHVS and CDR2 FNYEAQ. CDR3 in amino acids: CASSSNPAGGGSGANVLTF. The CDR3 bases are TGTGCCAGCAGTTCTAATCCGGCCGGGGGAGGGTCTGGGGCCAACGTCCTGACTTTC.

This clone was found a few times. Other DNA sequences in this specimen translate into the identical CDR3. V and J are TRBV5-1 and TRBJ1-1; 8 nucleotides line up with TRBD1. Germline CDR1 and CDR2: SGHRS and YFSETQ. The CDR3 is 14 residues long. J gave up 4 bases and V 4 bases, and 6 bases lay outside the gene matches. CDR3 in DNA: TGCGCCAGCAGCGATACAGGGGGGACCACTGAAGCTTTCTTT. Amino acid sequence: CASSDTGGTTEAFF.